This T cell receptor (beta chain) was retrieved from a study of Ad26.COV2.S vaccination and SARS-CoV-2 variants. Looking at the study overall: Enrolled in COV1001, the donor was in the Ad26.COV2.S trial arm, which received the vaccine.

Treatment denoted: 15 to 20 received Ad26.COV2.S at low or high dose, single or two shots; 5 received placebo; per-sample allocation not given. Repertoires come from day 63 after the first vaccine or placebo injection. An 18-55-year-old adult in Boston served as donor. Study observations and caveats: Higher spike-specific TCR breadth was found in vaccine recipients than in placebo recipients. Non-spike TCR breadth was similar in vaccine and placebo recipients.

As for this clone: Its specificity is not known.

TCRdb's table, derived via immunoSEQ multiplex PCR, lists solely in-frame clones and lacks some. The data contain approximately 400,000 clones, about 83% of them seen just once; the ten biggest clones take up more than 7%. The CDR3 consists of 14 residues. Germline CDR1 and CDR2: SGDLS and YYNGEE. V dropped 4 bases and J dropped 1; count of bases not matched to a gene: 3. The input for sequencing was peripheral blood, taken in a trial of Ad26.COV2.S vaccine versus placebo. The J gene is TRBJ2-3, the V gene TRBV9; 7 nucleotides align to TRBD1. This receptor was identified in a person between 18 and 65 years old who received the Ad26.COV2.S COVID-19 vaccine or a placebo. The CDR3 coding sequence is TGTGCCAGCAGCCTTGGACAGGGCACAGATACGCAGTATTTT. It specifies CASSLGQGTDTQYF.